These 9 T cell receptor beta chains were sequenced from one sample in a study of beta chain features in type 1 diabetes. TCRB transcripts that were expressed got sequenced, as all of the isolated RNA had been reverse transcribed. TCRdb keeps only in-frame clones here, not all; method: immunoSEQ multiplex PCR. Of 900,000 or so clones in the sample, 15% to 20% were seen once. Sequences were obtained from naive CD4+ T cells from blood. The source of these receptors is a young woman in good health.

This clone has only a few counts. CDR3 residues: CASSPPGGSYNEQFF. Here the CDR3 DNA reads TGCGCCAGCAGCCCACCAGGGGGCTCCTACAATGAGCAGTTCTTC. This rearrangement joins TRBV5-1 to TRBJ2-1, with 7 positions matching TRBD1. CDR1 is SGHRS and CDR2 is YFSETQ in the germline V gene. CDR3 length: 15 residues. V lost 4 bases to trimming and J lost 0 bases; unmatched junction nucleotides: 4.

This clone was counted between two and nine times. The chain combines TRBV2 with TRBJ2-7; the match to TRBD2 covers 12 bases. This CDR3 comprises 14 residues. J gave up 6 bases and V 6 bases, and 6 bases lay outside the gene matches. The germline V gene has CDR1 SNHLY and CDR2 FYNNEI. CDR3: CASRPRTSGTEQYF. The DNA of the CDR3 is TGTGCCAGCAGACCCCGGACTAGCGGGACCGAGCAGTACTTC.

The chain is built from TRBV28 and TRBJ2-7; a possible D gene is TRBD1 (6 bases). The CDR3 is made up of 13 amino acids. Looked up from germline, CDR1 is MDHEN and CDR2 is SYDVKM. V lost 8 bases and J lost 5, with 16 bases in between. As DNA, the CDR3 is TGTGCCAGCGCGGACAGTTCTCCGGACGAGCAGTACTTC. It specifies CASADSSPDEQYF.

This chain connects TRBV27 to TRBJ1-2; D unresolved. The CDR3 has 17 amino acids. Trimming took 4 bases from V and 7 from J, leaving 25 bases between them. The germline V gene has CDR1 MNHEY and CDR2 SMNVEV (reference sequence). The CDR3 DNA reads as TGTGCCAGCAGTTCAGTACCGAAAATACTTGGGATACGTGGCTACACCTTC. It is translated as CASSSVPKILGIRGYTF.

This chain uses TRBV7-2 with TRBJ2-3, with TRBD2 matching 12 bases. V trimming: 3 bases; J trimming: 4 bases; junction bases outside the gene matches: 5. Germline loops: CDR1 SGHTA, CDR2 FQGNSA. The CDR3 contains 16 residues. The CDR3 is CASSLKTSGRSDTQYF. For the CDR3, the DNA is TGTGCCAGCAGCTTGAAGACTAGCGGGAGATCAGATACGCAGTATTTT.

This clone was counted only a few times. The V call is TRBV6-1, the J call TRBJ2-3, with D uncertain. Between the trimmed V and J ends, which lost 2 bases and 11 bases, there was a span of 11 bases. This CDR3 contains 12 residues. Germline V CDR1 and CDR2: MNHNS, SASEGT. The CDR3 sequence: CASSEIGFGQYF. The CDR3 nucleotides are TGTGCCAGCAGTGAAATAGGGTTTGGGCAGTATTTT.

This chain uses TRBV5-1 with TRBJ1-1; possibly TRBD1 for D (5 bases). CDR3 length: 13 residues. The germline V and J ends were trimmed by 3 bases and 3 bases, with 9 bases remaining between them. Germline V lookup: CDR1 SGHRS, CDR2 YFSETQ. The CDR3 DNA follows: TGCGCCAGCAGCTGGGGGGATTACACTGAAGCTTTCTTT. Amino acids: CASSWGDYTEAFF.

This clone has more than one count but fewer than ten. This sequence joins TRBV28 and TRBJ2-2; D call uncertain. The V gene lost 6 bases and the J gene lost 1 base, with 6 bases spanning the gap. CDR3 length: 13 residues. Per germline, CDR1 MDHEN and CDR2 SYDVKM. Written as DNA, the CDR3 is TGTGCCAGCAGGGATCAGAACACCGGGGAGCTGTTTTTT. This encodes CASRDQNTGELFF.

The V and J genes are TRBV15 and TRBJ1-4; unclear D gene. V was trimmed by 4 bases and J by 2 bases, leaving 2 bases between them. The CDR3 consists of 12 residues. Germline values: CDR1 LNHNV, CDR2 YYDKDF (reference sequence). The chain's CDR3 is CATSTTNEKLFF. The CDR3, as DNA: TGTGCCACCAGCACCACTAATGAAAAACTGTTTTTT.